The TCR beta chain under discussion was sequenced for a study of CD8+ T cells in alopecia areata. Reverse transcription of extracted RNA yielded cDNA, which provided the sequencing template. Clones were read by immunoSEQ multiplex PCR, and TCRdb kept only the in-frame ones, dropping some. Of 110,000 or so clones listed, less than 70% were seen once; the top ten hold 3% to 4%. Treatment defined: oral pan-JAK inhibitor, 5-10 mg twice daily. Germline loops: CDR1 SGHDT, CDR2 YYEEEE. The CDR3 covers 14 residues. The trim removed 4 bases at V and 6 bases at J, leaving 5 bases unmatched. This clone was found a few times.

V usage is TRBV5-6 and J usage is TRBJ2-2, with 8 bases matching TRBD1. Sequencing used CD4+ T cells sorted from blood, obtained at week 24, from a patient treated with tofacitinib. This sequence was found in a human donor with alopecia areata. CDR3 amino acids: CASSPTGGSGELFF. Written as DNA, the CDR3 is TGTGCCAGCAGCCCCACAGGGGGTTCCGGGGAGCTGTTTTTT.